This T cell receptor beta chain was identified during a study of shared clonotypes between healthy human individuals. Regarding the study as a whole: Despite large depth, rarefaction showed incomplete sorted-subset sequencing. Having only a few donors restricted how much genetic and exposure-history diversity was captured. Non-shared clonotypes displayed generation probabilities falling below those of clonotypes present in all four donors.

In the case of this clone: As yet, its antigen is unknown.

The assay was immunoSEQ multiplex PCR, and TCRdb's table has in-frame clones only and misses some. The data hold a few million clones, with approximately 95% observed a single time. CDR1 and CDR2 from the germline V gene are MNHNY and SVGAGI (reference sequence). V was pared by 6 bases and J by 5 bases, with 4 bases of the junction left unmatched. CDR3 size: 14 residues. The sequencing sample was made of naive CD4+ T cells from PBMCs. Indicated subset: CD45RA+ positively selected. The receptor was derived from a man younger than 35 in good health. Some clones in this sample may be carry-over from other donors' samples. The V and J genes are TRBV6-6 and TRBJ1-5; 10 bases agree with TRBD1. As DNA, the CDR3 is TGTGCCAGCAGAAAGGGGACAGGGGATCAGCCCCAGCATTTT. It is translated as CASRKGTGDQPQHF.